This T cell receptor beta chain was recovered during a study of response to subunit inactivated influenza vaccine. TCRdb recomputed calls from the RT-PCR reads with MiXCR, one row per CDR3 protein. The sample comprises about 520,000 distinct CDR3 sequences, about 25% of which are singletons, and around 1.8% rests with the top ten. The source material was CD4+ T cells sorted from PBMCs, sampled roughly 5 days after vaccination. The sequence derives from a man in his fifties or sixties who received an inactivated influenza vaccine.

CDR3 sequence: CSVRPETQYF. CDR3 DNA: TGCAGCGTTCGCCCAGAGACCCAGTACTTC. The chain uses TRBV29-1 and TRBJ2-5; no definite D call. V lost 5 bases and J 4 bases, leaving 5 bases between the germline ends. The CDR3 runs 10 residues. In germline, CDR1 is SQVTM, CDR2 ANQGSEA.